This T cell receptor (beta chain) appears in the sequencing data of a study of blood T cells in healthy people across ages. Healthy Caucasian individuals from Russia aged about 6 to 95 were enrolled as donors. The authors isolated at least 7 million PBMCs per sample. Primed by a sample-barcoded 5' primer and a J-beta primer mix, a second PCR proceeded for about 7 to 11 cycles. Sequencing yielded, for each sample, at least 3 million paired-end reads carrying CDR3. MiXCR, run by TCRdb on the 5' RACE reads, gives a single entry per CDR3 protein. The sample comprises 800,000 to 900,000 distinct CDR3 sequences, 60% to 80% of which are singletons, and 28% rests with the top ten. Of note for this clonotype: One end of the junction fails to match germline, which may point to a read error.

Sequencing was carried out using blood. This TCR derives from a man younger than 40 in good health.

CDR3 DNA: TGCAGCGGGGGACTGTTGAATGCAAAACTGTTTTTT. The encoded protein is CSGGLLNAKLFF. This chain links TRBV29-1 with TRBJ1-4, with D possibly being TRBD1 (5 bases). CDR1 and CDR2 (germline): SQVTM, ANQGSEA. The CDR3 is 12 residues long.